Listed below are T cell receptor beta chains from one sample, sequenced in a study of blood T cell repertoires in COVID-19. Measured with immunoSEQ multiplex PCR; TCRdb has only the in-frame clones, and not every one. In the table there are about 310,000 clones, about nine tenths of which are singletons. Sequencing was done on a sample of peripheral blood. The receptors were gathered from a man over 45 with active or convalescent COVID-19. Each CDR3 is given with its conserved first and last residue. The order of the fields is J gene, V gene, clone size, D gene, CDR3 DNA, CDR3 protein. A D gene is named only where the DNA matches it firmly. Size tells how often a clone was seen (once, few, many) or the class of an expanded clone, and some rows leave it out.

TRBJ2-1	TRBV5-1	once	TRBD1	TGCGCCAGCAGCTTGGCAGGACAGGGTTTCAATGAGCAGTTCTTC	CASSLAGQGFNEQFF
TRBJ1-5	TRBV28	NA	NA	TGTGCCAGCAGTTTACCCTGGGGCGGGGGCACCAATCAGCCCCAGCATTTT	CASSLPWGGGTNQPQHF
TRBJ1-2	TRBV7-9	once	TRBD1	TGTGCCAGCAGCTTAGGTGGGACAGGTTACAACTATGGCTACACCTTC	CASSLGGTGYNYGYTF
TRBJ1-6	TRBV9	NA	NA	TGTGCCAGCAGCTCCCGACAGCCTGGAGATTCACCCCTCCACTTT	CASSSRQPGDSPLHF
TRBJ2-7	TRBV2	NA	NA	TGTGCCAGCAGTCTCTACTACGAGCAGTACTTC	CASSLYYEQYF
TRBJ2-2	TRBV5-1	NA	TRBD2	TGCGCCAGCAGCTATATCGTGGGACTAGCGTCCGGGGAGCTGTTTTTT	CASSYIVGLASGELFF
TRBJ1-2	TRBV15	NA	TRBD1	TGTGCCACCAGCAGAGATTTAGGGGGCAATGGCTACACCTTC	CATSRDLGGNGYTF
TRBJ1-2	TRBV30	NA	NA	TGTGCCTGGGGGTTAAACTATGGCTACACCTTC	CAWGLNYGYTF
TRBJ1-5	TRBV6-6	NA	TRBD1	TGTGCCAGCAGTTTGACAGGGGAGCAGCAGCCCCAGCATTTT	CASSLTGEQQPQHF
TRBJ1-2	TRBV20-1	NA	TRBD1	TGCAGTGCTAGGGGGACAGGGGGCGGCACCTTC	CSARGTGGGTF
TRBJ1-3	TRBV2	NA	NA	TGTGCCAGCAGTGAAGCGCGGGACGGAAACACCATATATTTT	CASSEARDGNTIYF
TRBJ1-4	TRBV5-1	NA	TRBD1	TGCGCCAGCAGCTCCGGACAGGGCGGGGGTGAAAAACTGTTTTTT	CASSSGQGGGEKLFF
TRBJ2-4	TRBV7-9	NA	TRBD1	TGTGCCAGCAGCCAAACACGTGGACAGGGAGACATTCAGTACTTC	CASSQTRGQGDIQYF
TRBJ1-4	TRBV7-8	NA	TRBD1	TGTGCCAGCAGCTTACGGGACAGGGGTGCAACTAATGAAAAACTGTTTTTT	CASSLRDRGATNEKLFF
TRBJ2-1	TRBV2	NA	TRBD2	TGTGCCAGCAGTGGGACTAGCGGGAGAAGGGGTGAGCAGTTCTTC	CASSGTSGRRGEQFF
TRBJ2-2	TRBV14	few	TRBD1	TGTGCCAGCAGCCCAGGGACAGCCGGCACCGGGGAGCTGTTTTTT	CASSPGTAGTGELFF
TRBJ2-3	TRBV4-1	NA	NA	TGCGCCAGCTCATTTGACAGGATATTAGGCACGCAGTATTTT	CASSFDRILGTQYF
TRBJ1-5	TRBV5-1	NA	TRBD1	TGCGCCAGCAGCTTGGGACAGGGGGTTCAGCCCCAGCATTTT	CASSLGQGVQPQHF
TRBJ2-1	TRBV29-1	NA	NA	TGCAGCGTTGGTCGGGGAGTCGCCCATGAGCAGTTCTTC	CSVGRGVAHEQFF
TRBJ1-2	TRBV28	NA	TRBD1	TGTGCCAGCAGTCAAGGGGGCGCAGGTGGGGGGGGCTACACCTTC	CASSQGGAGGGGYTF
TRBJ1-1	TRBV28	NA	TRBD1	TGTGCCAGCAGTTTAATACAGGGGGCCACTGAAGCTTTCTTT	CASSLIQGATEAFF
TRBJ2-1	TRBV24-1	NA	TRBD2	TGTGCCACCAGTGACTCCCAAGGACTAGCGGGAGGTAATGAGCAGTTCTTC	CATSDSQGLAGGNEQFF
TRBJ2-1	TRBV2	NA	NA	TGTGCCACCGACCGGAGCTACTCCTACAATGAGCAGTTCTTC	CATDRSYSYNEQFF
TRBJ1-6	TRBV5-1	NA	NA	TGCGCCAGCAGCTTGGTAGGAGGACAGAATAATTCACCCCTCCACTTT	CASSLVGGQNNSPLHF
TRBJ2-1	TRBV4-2	NA	TRBD2	TGTGCCAGCAGCCAAGATTCCCCAACTAGCGGGGGCTCCAATGAGCAGTTCTTC	CASSQDSPTSGGSNEQFF
TRBJ1-2	TRBV12-3/TRBV12-4	NA	TRBD1	TGTGCCAGCAGTCCTGGACAGGGGCACACCTTC	CASSPGQGHTF
TRBJ2-7	TRBV2	NA	TRBD1	TGTGCCAGCAGTGTGCCCAGGGGGAGATCCGAGCAGTACTTC	CASSVPRGRSEQYF
TRBJ2-3	TRBV5-1	once	TRBD1	TGCGCCAGCAGGCCGGAGGCGGGACAGGGTTTCACAGATACGCAGTATTTT	CASRPEAGQGFTDTQYF
TRBJ2-2	TRBV5-1	NA	TRBD2	TGCGCCAGCAGCTTGTCGACTAGCGAGGCCGGGGAGCTGTTTTTT	CASSLSTSEAGELFF
TRBJ1-2	TRBV5-1	NA	NA	TGCGCCAGCAGCCTAGACCCCTATGGCTACACCTTC	CASSLDPYGYTF
TRBJ1-1	TRBV10-3	NA	TRBD1	TGTGCCATCAGTGGACGGGAGACAGGGCGGGCAGAAGCTTTCTTT	CAISGRETGRAEAFF
TRBJ1-5	TRBV27	NA	TRBD1	TGTGCCAGCAGCAGACAGGGGCCCTCAAATCAGCCCCAGCATTTT	CASSRQGPSNQPQHF
TRBJ1-2	TRBV10-3	NA	TRBD1	TGTGCCATCAGGCCCGGGACAGGGAATGGCTACACCTTC	CAIRPGTGNGYTF
TRBJ2-1	TRBV9	NA	NA	TGTGCCAGCAGCGTATTAATGGACACCTACAATGAGCAGTTCTTC	CASSVLMDTYNEQFF
TRBJ1-2	TRBV12-3/TRBV12-4	NA	TRBD1	TGTGCCAGCAGTTTCGGACAGGGGGACGGCTACACCTTC	CASSFGQGDGYTF
TRBJ1-3	TRBV18	few	TRBD1	TGTGCCAGCTCACCACCGAACGCGGGACAGGTCTCTGGAAACACCATATATTTT	CASSPPNAGQVSGNTIYF
TRBJ1-4	TRBV28	NA	TRBD1	TGTGCCAGCAGTTTGACAGGGGCCTCTGAAAAACTGTTTTTT	CASSLTGASEKLFF
TRBJ1-2	TRBV15	NA	TRBD1	TGTGCCACCAGCAGAAAAACCGGACAGGGCGATGGCTACACCTTC	CATSRKTGQGDGYTF
TRBJ1-3	TRBV7-2	NA	NA	TGTGCCAGCAGCGTACTTCCGGGACATGGAAACACCATATATTTT	CASSVLPGHGNTIYF
TRBJ2-6	TRBV5-1	NA	NA	TGCGCCAGTTCGCTACCTTCTGGGGCCAACGTCCTGACTTTC	CASSLPSGANVLTF